Listed below are T cell receptor beta chains from one sample, sequenced in a study of shared clonotypes between healthy human individuals. TCRdb keeps only in-frame clones here, not all; method: immunoSEQ multiplex PCR. Of around 980,000 clones listed, about 80% are singletons. Specimen: memory CD4+ T cells from PBMCs. The receptors originated from a man aged 18 to 29 in good health. Some clones in this sample may be carry-over from other donors' samples. CDR3s include the opening cysteine and the closing phenylalanine or tryptophan. Fields, in order: clone size, D gene, V gene, J gene, CDR3 protein, CDR3 DNA. The D gene is left open where the match is weak. Size values are once, few and many counts, or a class for expanded clones, and some rows have none.

NA	NA	TRBV28	TRBJ1-3	CASSPPGTYGNTIYF	TGTGCCAGCAGTCCCCCGGGAACGTACGGAAACACCATATATTTT
NA	NA	TRBV7-9	TRBJ2-7	CASSPLSIGGRGTYEQYF	TGTGCCAGCAGCCCACTTTCGATCGGGGGCAGGGGGACCTACGAGCAGTACTTC
NA	NA	TRBV30	TRBJ2-5	CAWRAVGKAQETQYF	TGTGCCTGGAGGGCGGTGGGGAAGGCCCAAGAGACCCAGTACTTC
NA	NA	TRBV6-6	TRBJ1-1	CASSWGIDTEAFF	TGTGCCAGCAGTTGGGGTATCGACACTGAAGCTTTCTTT
NA	NA	TRBV5-6	TRBJ2-6	CASSSLSSGANVLTF	TGTGCCAGCAGCTCCCTTAGCTCTGGGGCCAACGTCCTGACTTTC
NA	NA	TRBV10-3	TRBJ2-1	CAISPGLTAYNEQFF	TGTGCCATCAGTCCCGGACTGACCGCCTACAATGAGCAGTTCTTC
NA	NA	TRBV5-4	TRBJ2-7	CASSWGIGGRTYEQYF	TGTGCCAGCAGCTGGGGGATTGGAGGGAGGACCTACGAGCAGTACTTC
NA	NA	TRBV5-1	TRBJ1-1	CASSPGPRGGNTEAFF	TGCGCCAGCAGCCCAGGACCCCGCGGAGGGAACACTGAAGCTTTCTTT
NA	NA	TRBV28	TRBJ1-1	CASSRGDLYTEAFF	TGTGCCAGCAGTCGAGGGGATCTTTACACTGAAGCTTTCTTT
NA	NA	TRBV12-5	TRBJ1-2	CASGLSGAYGYTF	TGTGCTAGTGGTTTAAGTGGGGCCTATGGCTACACCTTC
NA	NA	TRBV27	TRBJ2-1	CASGRQGLEQFF	TGTGCCAGCGGCCGGCAGGGTTTGGAGCAGTTCTTC
NA	NA	TRBV5-4	TRBJ1-4	CASSLGGAPNEKLFF	TGTGCCAGCAGCTTGGGAGGGGCTCCTAATGAAAAACTGTTTTTT
few	NA	TRBV28	TRBJ2-7	CASSLPNRNIAYEQYF	TGTGCCAGCAGTTTACCCAATCGAAATATCGCCTACGAGCAGTACTTC
few	TRBD1	TRBV7-3	TRBJ2-3	CASSLPPGGTQYF	TGTGCCAGCAGCTTACCCCCAGGGGGCACGCAGTATTTT
few	NA	TRBV28	TRBJ1-1	CASSFGDRRNTEAFF	TGTGCCAGCAGTTTTGGGGACCGCCGGAACACTGAAGCTTTCTTT
NA	NA	TRBV7-9	TRBJ1-1	CASSGPGPSTSAFF	TGTGCCAGCAGCGGACCGGGACCCTCGACGTCGGCTTTCTTT
NA	NA	TRBV28	TRBJ1-4	CASRLVGTPTQKLFF	TGTGCCAGCAGACTGGTAGGGACGCCAACCCAAAAACTGTTTTTT
NA	NA	TRBV28	TRBJ2-5	CASSPWGAVETQYF	TGTGCCAGCAGCCCCTGGGGAGCGGTGGAGACCCAGTACTTC
NA	NA	TRBV19	TRBJ2-7	CASRVNRDPSYEQYF	TGTGCCAGTAGGGTTAACAGGGATCCCTCCTACGAGCAGTACTTC
NA	NA	TRBV19	TRBJ1-5	CASKPPGYNQPQHF	TGTGCCAGTAAACCACCAGGCTACAATCAGCCCCAGCATTTT
NA	TRBD2	TRBV25-1	TRBJ2-3	CASSEWVGERGRTDTQYF	TGTGCCAGCAGTGAATGGGTGGGGGAGCGGGGCCGCACAGATACGCAGTATTTT
NA	NA	TRBV5-8	TRBJ1-2	CASSFVQVINYGYTF	TGTGCCAGCAGCTTCGTTCAGGTGATTAACTATGGCTACACCTTC
NA	NA	TRBV28	TRBJ2-3	CASSLPATDTQYF	TGTGCCAGCAGTCTTCCGGCCACGGATACGCAGTATTTT
once	NA	TRBV7-6	TRBJ2-5	CASSLVTVQETQYF	TGTGCCAGCAGCTTAGTGACGGTTCAAGAGACCCAGTACTTC
NA	NA	TRBV30	TRBJ1-3	CAWGVGGDYTIYF	TGTGCCTGGGGTGTCGGGGGAGACTACACCATATATTTT
NA	TRBD2	TRBV7-2	TRBJ2-1	CASSVPVGTSGSTEQFF	TGTGCCAGCAGCGTACCGGTTGGGACTAGCGGGAGTACTGAGCAGTTCTTC
NA	TRBD2	TRBV6-5	TRBJ2-1	CASSSLASGINEQFF	TGTGCCAGCAGTTCCCTGGCTAGCGGCATTAATGAGCAGTTCTTC
few	NA	TRBV2	TRBJ2-2	CASSGNRAAGELFF	TGTGCCAGCAGTGGCAACAGGGCCGCCGGGGAGCTGTTTTTT
NA	TRBD1	TRBV7-3	TRBJ2-5	CASSSSGTGGLYGETQYF	TGTGCCAGCAGCTCCTCCGGGACAGGGGGCTTGTACGGGGAGACCCAGTACTTC
NA	TRBD2	TRBV7-9	TRBJ2-1	CASSSSWRERVSEQFF	TGTGCCAGCTCTAGTAGTTGGCGGGAGAGGGTTAGTGAGCAGTTCTTC
once	NA	TRBV27	TRBJ2-4	CASGRWKERDIQYF	TGTGCCAGCGGCCGGTGGAAGGAGAGGGACATTCAGTACTTC
NA	NA	TRBV19	TRBJ2-5	CAVGHPETQYF	TGTGCCGTCGGGCACCCAGAGACCCAGTACTTC
once	NA	TRBV5-6	TRBJ2-3	CASSLVRSDTQYF	TGTGCCAGCAGCTTGGTTCGTTCAGATACGCAGTATTTT